This T cell receptor beta chain was profiled in a study of siplizumab effects on memory and regulatory T cells. The study, taken as a whole, reports: Most proliferating CD4+ or CD8+ clones, roughly 80-97%, had no naive or memory assignment. Greater diversity than memory cells seemed evident in naive T cells, which also appeared to be major alloresponse contributors. In controls, 25% to 30% of mappable alloreactive CD4+ clones were Treg-derived on average, versus around 71% with siplizumab.

TCRdb keeps only in-frame clones here, not all; method: immunoSEQ multiplex PCR. Seen here are 92,000 or so clones, 75% to 90% observed once, and the top ten hold 15%. This clone has just one count. Antigen specificity is unknown. Sequenced material: CD4+ T cells sorted from blood. This clonotype originated in a human donor in good health.

CDR3 DNA: TGTGCCAGCAGCTTCAGGGTAATTGGGGCCAACGTCCTGACTTTC. It encodes CASSFRVIGANVLTF. The V and J genes are TRBV5-8 and TRBJ2-6, with a tentative D call TRBD1 (5 bases). CDR1 and CDR2 from the germline V gene are SGHTS and YDEGEE. The CDR3 contains 15 residues. The germline V and J ends were trimmed by 2 bases and 3 bases, with 9 bases remaining between them.